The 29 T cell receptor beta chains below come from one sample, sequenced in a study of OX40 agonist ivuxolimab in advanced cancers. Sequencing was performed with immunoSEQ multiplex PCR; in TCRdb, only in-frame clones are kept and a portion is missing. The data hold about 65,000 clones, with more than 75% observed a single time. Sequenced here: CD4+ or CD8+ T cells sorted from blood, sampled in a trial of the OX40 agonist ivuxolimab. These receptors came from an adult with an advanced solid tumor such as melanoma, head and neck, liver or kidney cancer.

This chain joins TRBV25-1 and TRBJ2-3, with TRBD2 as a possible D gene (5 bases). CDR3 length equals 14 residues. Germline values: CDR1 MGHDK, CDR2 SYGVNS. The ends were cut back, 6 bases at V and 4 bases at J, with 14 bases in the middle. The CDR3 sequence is CASSPGGFSDTQYF. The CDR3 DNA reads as TGTGCCAGCAGCCCGGGCGGGTTCTCAGATACGCAGTATTTT. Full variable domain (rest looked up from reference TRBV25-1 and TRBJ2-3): EADIYQTPRYLVIGTGKKITLECSQTMGHDKMYWYQQDPGMELHLIHYSYGVNSTEKGDLSSESTVSRIRTEHFPLTLESARPSHTSQYLCASSPGGFSDTQYFGPGTRLTVL.

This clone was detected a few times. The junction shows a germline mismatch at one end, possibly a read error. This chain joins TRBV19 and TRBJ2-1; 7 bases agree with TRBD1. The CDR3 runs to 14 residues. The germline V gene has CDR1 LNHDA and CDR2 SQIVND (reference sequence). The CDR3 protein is CASSIVPSGQPEVF. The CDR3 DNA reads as TGTGCCAGTAGTATAGTCCCCTCGGGACAGCCGGAGGTCTTC.

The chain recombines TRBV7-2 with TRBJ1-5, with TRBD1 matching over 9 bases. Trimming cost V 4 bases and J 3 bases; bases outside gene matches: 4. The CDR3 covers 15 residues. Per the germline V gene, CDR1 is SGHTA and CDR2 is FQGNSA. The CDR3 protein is CASSSTGGTNQPQHF. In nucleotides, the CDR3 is TGTGCCAGCAGCTCGACAGGGGGTACCAATCAGCCCCAGCATTTT.

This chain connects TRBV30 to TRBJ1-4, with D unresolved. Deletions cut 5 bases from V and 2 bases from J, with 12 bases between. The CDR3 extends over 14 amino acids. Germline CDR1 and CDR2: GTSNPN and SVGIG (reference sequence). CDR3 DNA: TGTGCCTGGCGACTTTCAACGACTAATGAAAAACTGTTTTTT. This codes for CAWRLSTTNEKLFF.

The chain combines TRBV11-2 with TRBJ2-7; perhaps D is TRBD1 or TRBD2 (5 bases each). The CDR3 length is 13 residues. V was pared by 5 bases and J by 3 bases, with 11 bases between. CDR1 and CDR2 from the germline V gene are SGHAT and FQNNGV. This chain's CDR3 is CASSREGLYEQYF. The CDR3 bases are TGTGCCAGCAGCCGCGAGGGGCTCTACGAGCAGTACTTC.

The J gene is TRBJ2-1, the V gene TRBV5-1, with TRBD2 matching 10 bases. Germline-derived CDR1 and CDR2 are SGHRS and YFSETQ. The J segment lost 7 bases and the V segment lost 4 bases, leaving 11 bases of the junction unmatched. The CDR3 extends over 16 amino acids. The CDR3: CASSRSGAGGQNEQFF. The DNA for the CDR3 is TGCGCCAGCAGCCGTTCTGGAGCGGGGGGGCAGAATGAGCAGTTCTTC.

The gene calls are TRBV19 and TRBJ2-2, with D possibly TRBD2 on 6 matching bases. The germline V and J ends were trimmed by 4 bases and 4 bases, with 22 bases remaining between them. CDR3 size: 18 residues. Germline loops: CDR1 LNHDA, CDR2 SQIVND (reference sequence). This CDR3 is CASSKGAGRSFGTGELFF. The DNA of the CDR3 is TGTGCCAGTAGTAAGGGTGCGGGACGCTCGTTTGGCACCGGGGAGCTGTTTTTT. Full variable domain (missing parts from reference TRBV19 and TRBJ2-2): DGGITQSPKYLFRKEGQNVTLSCEQNLNHDAMYWYRQDPGQGLRLIYYSQIVNDFQKGDIAEGYSVSREKKESFPLTVTSAQKNPTAFYLCASSKGAGRSFGTGELFFGEGSRLTVL.

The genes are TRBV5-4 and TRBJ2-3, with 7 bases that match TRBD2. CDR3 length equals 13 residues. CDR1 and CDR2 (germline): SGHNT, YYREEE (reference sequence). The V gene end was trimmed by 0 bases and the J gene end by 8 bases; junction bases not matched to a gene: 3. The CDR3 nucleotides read TGTGCCAGCAGCTTGGGCGGGGGTGGTACGCAGTATTTT. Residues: CASSLGGGGTQYF. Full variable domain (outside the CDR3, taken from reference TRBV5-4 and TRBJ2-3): ETGVTQSPTHLIKTRGQQVTLRCSSQSGHNTVSWYQQALGQGPQFIFQYYREEENGRGNFPPRFSGLQFPNYSSELNVNALELDDSALYLCASSLGGGGTQYFGPGTRLTVL.

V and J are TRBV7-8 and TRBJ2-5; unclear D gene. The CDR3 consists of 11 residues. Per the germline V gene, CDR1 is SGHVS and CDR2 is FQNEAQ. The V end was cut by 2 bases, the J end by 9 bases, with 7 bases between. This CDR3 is CASSLSDPQYF. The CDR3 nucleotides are TGTGCCAGCAGCTTAAGCGACCCCCAGTACTTC.

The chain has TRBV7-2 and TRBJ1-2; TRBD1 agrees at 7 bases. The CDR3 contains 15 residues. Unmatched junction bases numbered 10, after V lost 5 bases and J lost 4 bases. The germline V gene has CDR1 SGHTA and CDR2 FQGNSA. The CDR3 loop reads CASSLGTEQFYGYTF. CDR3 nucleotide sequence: TGTGCCAGCAGCCTGGGGACAGAGCAGTTCTATGGCTACACCTTC.

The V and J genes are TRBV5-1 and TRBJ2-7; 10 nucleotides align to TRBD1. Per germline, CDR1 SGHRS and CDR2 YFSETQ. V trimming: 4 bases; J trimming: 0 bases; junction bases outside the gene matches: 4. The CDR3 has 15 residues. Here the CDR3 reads CASSRGQGSSYEQYF. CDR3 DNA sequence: TGCGCCAGCAGCCGGGGACAGGGGAGCTCCTACGAGCAGTACTTC.

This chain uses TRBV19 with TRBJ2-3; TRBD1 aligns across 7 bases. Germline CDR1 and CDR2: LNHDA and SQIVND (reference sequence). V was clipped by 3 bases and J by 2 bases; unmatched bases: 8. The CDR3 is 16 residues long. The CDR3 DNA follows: TGTGCCAGTAGTATGGGAGTCAGGGGGACCACAGATACGCAGTATTTT. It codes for CASSMGVRGTTDTQYF.

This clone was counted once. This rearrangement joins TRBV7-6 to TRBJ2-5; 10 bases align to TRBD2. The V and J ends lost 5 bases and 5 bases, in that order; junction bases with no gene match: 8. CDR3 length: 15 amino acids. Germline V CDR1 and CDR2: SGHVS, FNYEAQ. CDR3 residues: CASSRTGLASETQYF. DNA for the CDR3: TGTGCCAGCAGCCGCACGGGACTAGCGAGTGAGACCCAGTACTTC.

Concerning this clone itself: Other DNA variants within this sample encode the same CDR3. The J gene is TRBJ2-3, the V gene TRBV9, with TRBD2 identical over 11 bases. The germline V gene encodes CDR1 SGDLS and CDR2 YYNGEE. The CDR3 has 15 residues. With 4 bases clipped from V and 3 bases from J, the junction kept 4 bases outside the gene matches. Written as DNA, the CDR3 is TGTGCCAGCAGCACCCGACTAGCGGGGACAGATACGCAGTATTTT. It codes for CASSTRLAGTDTQYF.

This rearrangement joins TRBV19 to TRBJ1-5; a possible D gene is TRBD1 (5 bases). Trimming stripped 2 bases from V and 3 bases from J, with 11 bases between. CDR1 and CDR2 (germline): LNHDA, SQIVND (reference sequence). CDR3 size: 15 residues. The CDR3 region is CASSIRSGNNQPQHF. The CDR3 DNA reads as TGTGCCAGTAGTATAAGGTCAGGGAACAATCAGCCCCAGCATTTT. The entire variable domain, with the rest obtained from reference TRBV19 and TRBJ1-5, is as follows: DGGITQSPKYLFRKEGQNVTLSCEQNLNHDAMYWYRQDPGQGLRLIYYSQIVNDFQKGDIAEGYSVSREKKESFPLTVTSAQKNPTAFYLCASSIRSGNNQPQHFGDGTRLSIL.

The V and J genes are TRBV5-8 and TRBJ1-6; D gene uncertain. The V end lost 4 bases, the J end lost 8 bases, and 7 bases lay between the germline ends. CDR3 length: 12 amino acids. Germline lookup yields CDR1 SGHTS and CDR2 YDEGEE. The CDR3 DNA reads TGTGCCAGCAGCCTGTTAGATTCACCCCTCCACTTT. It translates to CASSLLDSPLHF.

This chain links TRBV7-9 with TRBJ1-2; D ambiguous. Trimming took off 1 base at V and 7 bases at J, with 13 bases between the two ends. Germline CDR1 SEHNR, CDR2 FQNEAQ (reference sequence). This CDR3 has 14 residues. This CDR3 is CASSLGGVDSGYTF. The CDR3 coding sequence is TGTGCCAGCAGCTTAGGCGGGGTAGATAGTGGCTACACCTTC.

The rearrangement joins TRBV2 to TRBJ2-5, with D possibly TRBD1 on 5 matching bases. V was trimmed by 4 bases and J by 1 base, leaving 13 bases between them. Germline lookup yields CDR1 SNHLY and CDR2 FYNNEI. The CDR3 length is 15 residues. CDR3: CASSGPGQLQETQYF. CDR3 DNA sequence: TGTGCCAGCAGTGGGCCAGGGCAACTCCAAGAGACCCAGTACTTC.

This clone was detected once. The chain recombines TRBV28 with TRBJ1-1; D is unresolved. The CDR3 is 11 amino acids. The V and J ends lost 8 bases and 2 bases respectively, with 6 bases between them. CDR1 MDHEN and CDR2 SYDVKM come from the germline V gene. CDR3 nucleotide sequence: TGTGCCAGCGTCTATAACACTGAAGCTTTCTTT. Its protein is CASVYNTEAFF.

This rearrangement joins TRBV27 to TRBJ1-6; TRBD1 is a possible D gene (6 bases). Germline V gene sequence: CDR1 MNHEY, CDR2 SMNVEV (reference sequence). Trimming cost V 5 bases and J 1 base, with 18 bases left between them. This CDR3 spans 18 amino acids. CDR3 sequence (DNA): TGTGCCAGCAGTCGAGCCAGGGGAGCAGCATCCTATAATTCACCCCTCCACTTT. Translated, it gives CASSRARGAASYNSPLHF.

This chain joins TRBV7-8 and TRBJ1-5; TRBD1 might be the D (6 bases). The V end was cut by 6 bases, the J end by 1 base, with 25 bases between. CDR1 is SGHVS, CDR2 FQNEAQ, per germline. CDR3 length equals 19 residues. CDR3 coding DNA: TGTGCCAGCAGTATTAGGCCCGTGGCAGGGGTTGTAAGCAATCAGCCCCAGCATTTT. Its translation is CASSIRPVAGVVSNQPQHF.

CDR3 residues: CASSQGQPTDTQYF. DNA for the CDR3: TGTGCCAGCAGTCAGGGACAGCCCACAGATACGCAGTATTTT. The genes are TRBV6-5 and TRBJ2-3; 7 nucleotides align to TRBD1. Germline CDR1 and CDR2: MNHEY and SVGAGI. CDR3 length: 14 residues. The trim removed 5 bases at V and 2 bases at J, leaving 4 bases unmatched.

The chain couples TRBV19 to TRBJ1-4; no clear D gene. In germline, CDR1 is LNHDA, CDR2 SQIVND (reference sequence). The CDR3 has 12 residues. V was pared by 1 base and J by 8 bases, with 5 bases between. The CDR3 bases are TGTGCCAGTAGTATAGTGGGCGAAAAACTGTTTTTT. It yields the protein CASSIVGEKLFF.

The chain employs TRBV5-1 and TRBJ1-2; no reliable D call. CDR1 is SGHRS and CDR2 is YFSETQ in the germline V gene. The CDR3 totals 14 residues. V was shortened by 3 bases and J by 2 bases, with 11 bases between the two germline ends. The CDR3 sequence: CASSYGGGNYGYTF. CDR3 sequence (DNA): TGCGCCAGCAGCTACGGAGGTGGCAACTATGGCTACACCTTC.

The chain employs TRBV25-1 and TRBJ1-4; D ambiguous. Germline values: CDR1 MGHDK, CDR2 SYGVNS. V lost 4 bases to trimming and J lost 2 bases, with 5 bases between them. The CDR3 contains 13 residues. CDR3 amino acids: CASSGRTNEKLFF. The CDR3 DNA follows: TGTGCCAGCAGTGGACGGACTAATGAAAAACTGTTTTTT.

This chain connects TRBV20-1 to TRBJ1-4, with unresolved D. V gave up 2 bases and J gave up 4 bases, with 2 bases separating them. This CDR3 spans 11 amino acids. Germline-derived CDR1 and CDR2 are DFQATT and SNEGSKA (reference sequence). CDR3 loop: CSARYNEKLFF. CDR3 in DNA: TGCAGTGCTAGATATAATGAAAAACTGTTTTTT.

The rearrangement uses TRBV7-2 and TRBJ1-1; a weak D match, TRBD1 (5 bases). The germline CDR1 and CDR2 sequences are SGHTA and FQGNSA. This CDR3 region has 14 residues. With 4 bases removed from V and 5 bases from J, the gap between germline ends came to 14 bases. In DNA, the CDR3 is TGTGCCAGCAGCTCCCGGTGGGGGGAGACTGAAGCTTTCTTT. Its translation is CASSSRWGETEAFF.

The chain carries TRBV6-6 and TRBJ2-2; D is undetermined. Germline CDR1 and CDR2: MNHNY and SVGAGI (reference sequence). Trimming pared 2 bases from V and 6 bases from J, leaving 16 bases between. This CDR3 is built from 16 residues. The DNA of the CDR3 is TGTGCCAGCAGTTACCTCACCTCGGGCGGCCCCGGGGAGCTGTTTTTT. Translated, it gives CASSYLTSGGPGELFF.

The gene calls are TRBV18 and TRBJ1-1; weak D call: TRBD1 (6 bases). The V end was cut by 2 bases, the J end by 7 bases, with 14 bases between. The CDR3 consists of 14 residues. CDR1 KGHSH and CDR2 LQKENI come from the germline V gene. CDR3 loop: CASSPSGGPGEAFF. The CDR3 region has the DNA TGTGCCAGCTCACCATCGGGGGGCCCCGGTGAAGCTTTCTTT.